Listed below are T cell receptor beta chains from one sample, sequenced in a study of yellow fever vaccine responses in identical twins. TCRdb reprocessed the RT-PCR reads with MiXCR, giving one entry per CDR3 protein. The data hold just under 3,500 distinct CDR3 sequences, with approximately 81% observed a single time. Source: T cells from blood (PBMCs), unsorted or a sorted subset (not recorded which), taken before or after yellow fever vaccination (not recorded which). All receptors derive from a young woman who received the yellow fever vaccine. Each CDR3 is given with its conserved first and last residue. D genes are given only for firm matches. The size of a clone is reported for some rows only, either as once, few or many, or as a class for expanded clones.

>TRBJ2-1|TRBV29-1|-|-
TGCAGCGTTGCTGCGTACAATGAGCAGTTCTTC
CSVAAYNEQFF
>TRBJ2-3|TRBV7-6|-|-
TGTGCCAGCAGCTTTGCGATCGATACGCAGTATTTT
CASSFAIDTQYF
>TRBJ1-4|TRBV20-1|-|-
TGCAGTGCTAGGGCAGGTTTTGAAAAACTGTTTTTT
CSARAGFEKLFF
>TRBJ2-1|TRBV20-1|TRBD1|-
TGCAGTGGCTACCCCGGGACAGTCTCCTACAATGAGCAGTTCTTC
CSGYPGTVSYNEQFF
>TRBJ1-2|TRBV6-2/TRBV6-3|-|few
TGTGCCAGCAGTTACTCGGGTCTATCCGGGACCATTAACTATGGCTACACCTTC
CASSYSGLSGTINYGYTF
>TRBJ2-3|TRBV29-1|TRBD2|-
TGCAGCGTTGACGCGGGAGTGGTAGATACGCAGTATTTT
CSVDAGVVDTQYF
>TRBJ2-1|TRBV7-6|-|-
TGTGCCAGCAGCTCGGACAGACCCAATGAGCAGTTCTTC
CASSSDRPNEQFF
>TRBJ1-6|TRBV9|-|-
TGTGCCAGCAGCGTAGAGAGGAATAATTCACCCCTCCACTTT
CASSVERNNSPLHF
>TRBJ2-7|TRBV20-1|TRBD1|-
TGCAGTGCTAGCCGGGACAGGGGGAAGTACGAGCAGTACTTC
CSASRDRGKYEQYF
>TRBJ1-1|TRBV10-3|TRBD1|few
TGTGCCATCAGTGGGGGGACAGGGGGCGGCGGAGCTTTCTTT
CAISGGTGGGGAFF
>TRBJ2-1|TRBV25-1|TRBD2|-
TGTGCCAGCAGTGAATTTCTTGCGGGGGGGTATGATTTCGGTTACAATGAGCAGTTCTTC
CASSEFLAGGYDFGYNEQFF
>TRBJ2-1|TRBV15|TRBD2|-
TGTGCCACCAGCAGAGATCGGACTAGCGGGGGGTCTGGGTTCTTC
CATSRDRTSGGSGFF
>TRBJ2-5|TRBV18|-|-
TGTGCCAGCTCACCACCTGATATCCAAGAGACCCAGTACTTC
CASSPPDIQETQYF
>TRBJ2-3|TRBV2|TRBD2|-
TGTGCCAGCAGTTTCCTAGCGGGAGCAGATACGCAGTATTTT
CASSFLAGADTQYF
>TRBJ2-7|TRBV3-1|-|few
TGTGCCAGCAGAAGGACAGAGGCCTACGAGCAGTACTTC
CASRRTEAYEQYF
>TRBJ2-3|TRBV6-1|-|-
TGTGCCAGCAGGCGGACGGTTAGCACAGATACGCAGTATTTT
CASRRTVSTDTQYF
>TRBJ2-1|TRBV12-3/TRBV12-4|TRBD2|once
TGTGCCAGCAGTTCGACTAGCGGGAGGGTCTACAATGAGCAGTTCTTC
CASSSTSGRVYNEQFF
>TRBJ2-1|TRBV2|-|-
TGTGCCAGCAGTGTTGGTTACAATGAGCAGTTCTTC
CASSVGYNEQFF
>TRBJ2-1|TRBV20-1|-|-
TGCAGTGCTAGAGATCTAGCGAGCTCCTACAATGAGCAGTTCTTC
CSARDLASSYNEQFF
>TRBJ2-4|TRBV5-1|-|-
TGCGCCAGCAGTATACAGGGAGGGGAAAACATTCAGTACTTC
CASSIQGGENIQYF
>TRBJ1-2|TRBV6-1|-|-
TGTGCCAGCAGCCTCGAGGGCAGCTATGGCTACACCTTC
CASSLEGSYGYTF
>TRBJ1-5|TRBV6-1|TRBD1|-
TGTGCCAGCAGTGTAAACAGGGGGGTCGGTCAGCCCCAGCATTTT
CASSVNRGVGQPQHF